This TCR beta chain was retrieved from a study of T cell changes during pregnancy in multiple sclerosis. Generated by immunoSEQ multiplex PCR, the TCRdb table keeps only in-frame clones and is missing some. The data contain some 27,000 clones, roughly nine tenths of them singletons. The ends were cut back, 1 base at V and 5 bases at J, with 17 bases in the middle. The CDR3 has 16 amino acids. Germline CDR1 SGHVS, CDR2 FNYEAQ. The chain employs TRBV7-6 and TRBJ1-2; TRBD1 might be the D (6 bases). The material sequenced was CD4+ T cells from peripheral blood mononuclear cells, taken in the second trimester of pregnancy. The sequence derives from a female donor with multiple sclerosis, enrolled in a pregnancy study. CDR3 sequence (DNA): TGTGCCAGCAGCTTAGGGGGGCCCGGTATTGAATATGGCTACACCTTC. Its translation: CASSLGGPGIEYGYTF. Full variable domain (remainder filled in from reference TRBV7-6 and TRBJ1-2): GAGVSQSPRYKVTKRGQDVALRCDPISGHVSLYWYRQALGQGPEFLTYFNYEAQQDKSGLPNDRFSAERPEGSISTLTIQRTEQRDSAMYRCASSLGGPGIEYGYTFGSGTRLTVV.